Listed below are T cell receptor beta chains from one sample, sequenced in a study of OX40 agonist ivuxolimab in advanced cancers. Measured with immunoSEQ multiplex PCR; TCRdb has only the in-frame clones, and not every one. Found here are tens of thousands of clones, approximately 90% of them singletons; the top ten hold 11%. The source material was CD4+ or CD8+ T cells sorted from blood, sampled in a trial of the OX40 agonist ivuxolimab. Receptor source: an adult with an advanced solid tumor such as melanoma, head and neck, liver or kidney cancer. Both conserved end residues are trimmed from each CDR3. Where a row states a size, it is once, few, many or the class of an expanded clone; other rows omit it.

abundance,v_gene,j_gene,CDR3aa
-,TRBV27,TRBJ2-7,ASSSQGTYEQY
-,TRBV18,TRBJ1-2,ASSPKTGVGYT
-,TRBV27,TRBJ1-6,ASSSRDRSNSPLH
-,TRBV27,TRBJ2-7,ASRDRREQY
-,TRBV5-6,TRBJ2-7,ASSTWGTGGYEQY
-,TRBV27,TRBJ1-1,ASSKSRREAF
-,TRBV29-1,TRBJ2-2,SVVWSGRAGELF
-,TRBV27,TRBJ1-6,ASSLPGRINSPLH
-,TRBV19,TRBJ2-1,ASSISRPGYNEQF
-,TRBV19,TRBJ2-1,ASSLEGGNNEQF
-,TRBV10-3,TRBJ2-2,AISEGAGGRGTGELF
-,TRBV6-5,TRBJ2-7,ASSYTGTSIYEQY
once,TRBV7-8,TRBJ1-5,ATGPGGIQPQH
-,TRBV29-1,TRBJ2-7,SVGTSGSSGLYEQY
once,TRBV6-5,TRBJ1-5,ASSYLRDGQPQH
-,TRBV28,TRBJ2-1,ASSLGQTYNEQF
-,TRBV6-1,TRBJ2-7,ASSARGRYEQY
-,TRBV11-3,TRBJ1-6,ASSLVARSPLH
-,TRBV19,TRBJ1-2,ASSLASRQGAFGYT
-,TRBV19,TRBJ2-7,ASSSDSGSQY
few,TRBV6-5,TRBJ1-2,ASSLGEHYGYT
-,TRBV25-1,TRBJ1-1,ASSEWGGLHTEAF
-,TRBV7-9,TRBJ2-2,ASSGLDRRATGELF
-,TRBV27,TRBJ2-7,ASSPTVTYEQY
-,TRBV27,TRBJ1-1,ASIPRTGNTEAF
-,TRBV4-1,TRBJ2-7,ASSQRAGSYEQY
-,TRBV5-4,TRBJ2-1,ASRKNEGLAGGAEQF
-,TRBV9,TRBJ2-7,ASSGTSGSYEQY
once,TRBV11-2,TRBJ2-7,ASSFGEKYEQY
-,TRBV11-3,TRBJ1-1,ASSQTTGGEAF
-,TRBV27,TRBJ1-1,ASSLQGSATEAF
once,TRBV10-2,TRBJ2-7,ATQQGAVMETYEQY
-,TRBV19,TRBJ1-5,ASSIWGLTGVQPQH
-,TRBV18,TRBJ1-1,ASSPTGITEAF
-,TRBV28,TRBJ2-7,ASRPILGEQY
-,TRBV6-6,TRBJ2-7,ASSYSPSATYEQY
-,TRBV6-1,TRBJ2-1,ASSDPLAASYNEQF
-,TRBV19,TRBJ1-2,ASTYIGQANYGYT
few,TRBV19,TRBJ2-6,ASSDRGQANSGANVLT
-,TRBV7-9,TRBJ1-1,ASSRGGTEAF
-,TRBV13,TRBJ2-7,ASSLGRSYEQY
once,TRBV13,TRBJ2-7,ASSPRLAGGGSSSYEQY
-,TRBV7-3,TRBJ2-2,ASSLTWDILNTGELF
-,TRBV10-3,TRBJ2-1,ATQTGGNEQF
-,TRBV5-6,TRBJ2-1,ASSPRGSYNEQF
-,TRBV7-8,TRBJ1-1,ASSDRGPTTEAF
few,TRBV10-3,TRBJ1-2,ATTSRDRGGGYGYT
-,TRBV5-1,TRBJ2-1,ASSLAKVSGNEQF
-,TRBV13,TRBJ2-7,ASSAPGSYEQY
medium-sized,TRBV7-9,TRBJ2-7,ASSPGQGYEQY
-,TRBV7-9,TRBJ2-1,ASSPGQGVYNEQF
-,TRBV25-1,TRBJ1-2,ASSGGRGYT